These T cell receptor beta chains were read from a single sample in a study of blood T cell repertoires in COVID-19. Produced via immunoSEQ multiplex PCR; TCRdb's table is partial and in-frame only. The data show more than 200,000 clones, about 88% seen once. Sequenced input: peripheral blood. These receptors came from a man aged 65-85 years with acute or convalescent COVID-19. Each CDR3 is given with its conserved first and last residue. D genes are given only for firm matches. Size is omitted from some rows. Given values are once, few, many or a class for expanded clones.

v_gene	abundance	d_gene	j_gene	CDR3nt	CDR3aa
TRBV4-3	once	.	TRBJ1-6	TGCGCCAGCAGCCAAGACCGGGTTTCACCCCTCCACTTT	CASSQDRVSPLHF
TRBV5-5	.	TRBD1	TRBJ1-4	TGTGCCAGCAGCTTGAAGGGGGCGTTTAATGAAAAACTGTTTTTT	CASSLKGAFNEKLFF
TRBV19	.	TRBD1	TRBJ1-2	TGTGCCAGTAGCGGGGGACAGGGAGTCTATGGCTACACCTTC	CASSGGQGVYGYTF
TRBV19	.	TRBD1	TRBJ2-7	TGTGCCAGTAGTATCTCAGGGGGCTCCCACGAGCAGTACTTC	CASSISGGSHEQYF
TRBV5-1	.	.	TRBJ2-7	TGCGCCAGCAGCCCAGATGGTCCAACAGTTTCCTACGAGCAGTACTTC	CASSPDGPTVSYEQYF
TRBV7-3	.	TRBD2	TRBJ2-7	TGTGCCAGCAGCTTAGGGGGGGAGTCAGGCGAGCAGTACTTC	CASSLGGESGEQYF
TRBV25-1	.	TRBD1	TRBJ2-3	TGTGCCAGCAGAACCCCAGGGGGCGGATGGACAGATACGCAGTATTTT	CASRTPGGGWTDTQYF
TRBV19	once	.	TRBJ1-6	TGTGCCAGTAGTACCAACAGTAATTCACCCCTCCACTTT	CASSTNSNSPLHF
TRBV24-1	.	TRBD1	TRBJ1-5	TGTGCCACCAGTGACACAGGGGGCCAGGGGTCCCAGCATTTT	CATSDTGGQGSQHF
TRBV2	.	TRBD1	TRBJ2-3	TGTGCCAGCAGTGAATACGGGACAGGGGGAGATACGCAGTATTTT	CASSEYGTGGDTQYF
TRBV3-1/TRBV3-2	.	.	TRBJ1-3	TGTGCCAGCAACGCCAGGGACTCTGGAAACACCATATATTTT	CASNARDSGNTIYF
TRBV6-5	.	TRBD2	TRBJ2-3	TGTGCCAGCACCCCGGGACTAGCGGGGTCAGATACGCAGTATTTT	CASTPGLAGSDTQYF
TRBV21-1	.	.	TRBJ1-1	TGTGCCAGCAGCCGGTTCGGGAGGCCGCCAAAATGGAACACTGAAGCTTTCTTT	CASSRFGRPPKWNTEAFF
TRBV7-2	.	.	TRBJ2-5	TGTGCCAGCAGCACACAGGGTTCCCAAGAGACCCAGTACTTC	CASSTQGSQETQYF
TRBV6-2/TRBV6-3	.	.	TRBJ2-7	TGTGCCAGCAGTTACCCCGCAGGGCCTCCCTACGAGCAGTACTTC	CASSYPAGPPYEQYF
TRBV19	.	TRBD1	TRBJ2-1	TGTGCCAGTAACCCAGGGGGTCACAATGAGCAGTTCTTC	CASNPGGHNEQFF
TRBV27	.	.	TRBJ2-2	TGTGCCAGCTCCAGGGATGGGCGTACCACCGGGGAGCTGTTTTTT	CASSRDGRTTGELFF
TRBV10-3	.	TRBD2	TRBJ2-1	TGTGCTTCCATCGGAAGGCTAGCGGGTAGCAATGAGCAGTTCTTC	CASIGRLAGSNEQFF
TRBV28	.	TRBD1	TRBJ2-5	TGTGCCAGCAGATTGACAGGGGAAGAGACCCAGTACTTC	CASRLTGEETQYF
TRBV5-8	.	TRBD1	TRBJ2-2	TGTGCCAGCAGCTTAGACAGGGGCACCGGGGAGCTGTTTTTT	CASSLDRGTGELFF
TRBV2	.	TRBD1	TRBJ1-2	TGTGCCAGCCCCCGGGACAGGGAGAACTATGGCTACACCTTC	CASPRDRENYGYTF
TRBV6-5	.	.	TRBJ2-3	TGTGCCAGCAGTTTGGGGGGGGCCAGCACAGATACGCAGTATTTT	CASSLGGASTDTQYF
TRBV6-5	.	.	TRBJ1-1	TGTGCCAGCAGTTACCAGGGATCGAACACTGAAGCTTTCTTT	CASSYQGSNTEAFF
TRBV6-5	.	.	TRBJ1-1	TGTGCCAGCCTGACAGACAGCGGGGGAGCTTTCTTT	CASLTDSGGAFF
TRBV20-1	once	.	TRBJ1-3	TGCAGTGCTTGCTACGGAAACACCATATATTTT	CSACYGNTIYF
TRBV19	.	TRBD1	TRBJ1-6	TGTGCCAGTGAAGGGGGCAGCTATAATTCACCCCTCCACTTT	CASEGGSYNSPLHF
TRBV5-4	.	TRBD1	TRBJ1-1	TGTGCCAGCAGCCCGCTGAGGGGGCGAGTTAAGTACACTGAAGCTTTCTTT	CASSPLRGRVKYTEAFF
TRBV20-1	once	.	TRBJ2-1	TGCAGTGCTACTGAGGGACAGGGAAGGGCTAGCGGGAAGCAGTTCTTC	CSATEGQGRASGKQFF
TRBV19	.	TRBD1	TRBJ1-5	TGTGCCAGTAGTATAAACCCGACAGGGAGCAATCAGCCCCAGCATTTT	CASSINPTGSNQPQHF
TRBV5-1	.	TRBD1	TRBJ2-1	TGCGCCAGCAGCTTGGGGATCCAGGGGGCGGAGTTCTTC	CASSLGIQGAEFF
TRBV24-1	.	.	TRBJ1-4	TGTGCCACCAGTGATCCAATCCAGGGAGGGAATGAAAAACTGTTTTTT	CATSDPIQGGNEKLFF
TRBV4-1	.	.	TRBJ2-3	TGCGCCAGCAGCCAAGGTCAGGGAAGACAGGCAGATACGCAGTATTTT	CASSQGQGRQADTQYF
TRBV3-1/TRBV3-2	few	.	TRBJ1-5	TGTGCCAGCAGCCAGGCGCCAGGGGGCAATCAGCCCCAGCATTTT	CASSQAPGGNQPQHF
TRBV4-2	.	.	TRBJ2-2	TGTGCCAGCAGCAAAACGGGGGCCGGGGAGCTGTTTTTT	CASSKTGAGELFF
TRBV6-5	.	.	TRBJ1-1	TGTGCCAGCAGAGGGGAAATGAACACTGAAGCTTTCTTT	CASRGEMNTEAFF
TRBV2	.	.	TRBJ1-1	TGTGCCAGCAGCTCCCGGGGAGGTTCCACTGAAGCTTTCTTT	CASSSRGGSTEAFF
TRBV10-2	.	TRBD2	TRBJ2-7	TGCGCCAGCAATAGCGGGCCTACCTACGAGCAGTACTTC	CASNSGPTYEQYF
TRBV11-2	.	TRBD2	TRBJ2-1	TGTGCCAGCAGCTTAGTAGGGACCCCACTAGCGGGAGCCAATGAGCAGTTCTTC	CASSLVGTPLAGANEQFF
TRBV7-3	.	.	TRBJ2-6	TGTGCCAGCAGCTTAAGGAGCCTTCTATCTGGGGCCAACGTCCTGACTTTC	CASSLRSLLSGANVLTF
TRBV11-2	.	TRBD1	TRBJ2-1	TGTGCCAGCAGCCAGGGGCCAGGGGGTGGAAATGAGCAGTTCTTC	CASSQGPGGGNEQFF
TRBV29-1	.	TRBD1	TRBJ1-2	TGCAGCGGCCGAGGGGGCGATGGCTACACCTTC	CSGRGGDGYTF
TRBV7-2	.	TRBD2	TRBJ2-1	TGTGCCAGCAGCCTCACTAGCGGGAGAGGGAATGAGCAGTTCTTC	CASSLTSGRGNEQFF
TRBV29-1	few	.	TRBJ2-2	TGCAGCGTGACCGGGACAAGGAGCACCGGGGAGCTGTTTTTT	CSVTGTRSTGELFF
TRBV5-1	.	TRBD1	TRBJ1-1	TGCGCCAGCAGCTCGGGACAGGTGAACACTGAAGCTTTCTTT	CASSSGQVNTEAFF
TRBV27	.	.	TRBJ1-1	TGTGCCAGCAGTTCCTACCCCCGACAGACTGAAGCTTTCTTT	CASSSYPRQTEAFF
TRBV15	.	.	TRBJ1-4	TGTGCCACCAGCAGGTTCCGGGGTGGAGGGAATGAAAAACTGTTTTTT	CATSRFRGGGNEKLFF
TRBV6-6	.	TRBD1	TRBJ2-2	TGTGCCAGCAGTACGACCGGGACAGGGAACACCGGGGAGCTGTTTTTT	CASSTTGTGNTGELFF